This T cell receptor beta chain was sequenced in a study of CD8 T cells in ankylosing spondylitis. Findings and caveats of the study: CD8+ cells made up the disease-linked clones, which were relatively rare in peripheral blood. Characteristic, it appeared, of ankylosing spondylitis blood was a TCR beta motif of fewer than 10 highly homologous variants. Reportedly, disease-linked clones are significantly enriched in ankylosing spondylitis patients' matched synovial fluid.

Quantitative 5'-RACE with molecular barcodes was used to make the TCR beta libraries. Via MiXCR, TCRdb re-called the 5' RACE reads, giving one row per CDR3 protein. The sample contains about 360,000 distinct CDR3 sequences, roughly 14% of which appear only once. This clonotype was seen at least ten times. The target antigen is unknown. The receptor was derived from a male donor with ankylosing spondylitis or in good health (not recorded which). Sequencing was carried out using blood, either unsorted or a sorted T cell fraction (not recorded which).

The CDR3 spells CSARGGYSNQPQHF. The CDR3 nucleotides read TGCAGTGCTAGAGGGGGTTATAGCAATCAGCCCCAGCATTTT. The chain couples TRBV20-1 to TRBJ1-5; D unclear. The CDR3 runs to 14 residues. The V gene lost 1 base and the J gene lost 0 bases, with 7 bases spanning the gap. CDR1 is DFQATT, CDR2 SNEGSKA, per germline (reference sequence).